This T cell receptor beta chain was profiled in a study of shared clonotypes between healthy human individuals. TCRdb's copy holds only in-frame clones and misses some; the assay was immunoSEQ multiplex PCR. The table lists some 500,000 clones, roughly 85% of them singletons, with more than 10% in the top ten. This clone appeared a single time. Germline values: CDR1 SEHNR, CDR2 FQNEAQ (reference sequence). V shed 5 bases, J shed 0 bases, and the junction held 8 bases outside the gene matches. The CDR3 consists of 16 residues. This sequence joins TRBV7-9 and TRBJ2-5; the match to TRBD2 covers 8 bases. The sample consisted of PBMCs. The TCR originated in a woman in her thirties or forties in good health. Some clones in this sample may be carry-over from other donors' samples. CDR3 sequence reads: CASSPRGGVYQETQYF. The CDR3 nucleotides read TGTGCCAGCAGCCCTCGGGGGGGGGTCTACCAAGAGACCCAGTACTTC.